The clone carrying this T cell receptor beta chain was picked up many times. The antigen is not known. The data were obtained in a study of identical twins. Broader study findings: One should note that invariant MAIT and iNKT cells could partly confound zero-insertion analyses. Cross-sectional statistics, not tracking of the same donors, supported the conclusions.

Trimming cost V 1 base and J 7 bases, with 8 bases left between them. This CDR3 is 13 amino acids long. Germline V gene lookup returns CDR1 LGHDT and CDR2 YNNKEL (reference sequence). TCRdb reprocessed the 5' RACE reads via MiXCR and lists one record per CDR3 protein. The sample lists some 600,000 distinct CDR3 sequences, roughly 7.2% occurring once. These data were also reused for a study on yellow fever vaccine responses in identical twins.

The sequenced sample consisted of PBMCs. The chain joins TRBV3-1 to TRBJ2-1; D gene ambiguous. This clonotype originated in a woman aged 18-29 years in good health. The chain's CDR3 is CASSQAQNNEQFF. Written as DNA, the CDR3 is TGTGCCAGCAGCCAAGCCCAAAATAATGAGCAGTTCTTC.